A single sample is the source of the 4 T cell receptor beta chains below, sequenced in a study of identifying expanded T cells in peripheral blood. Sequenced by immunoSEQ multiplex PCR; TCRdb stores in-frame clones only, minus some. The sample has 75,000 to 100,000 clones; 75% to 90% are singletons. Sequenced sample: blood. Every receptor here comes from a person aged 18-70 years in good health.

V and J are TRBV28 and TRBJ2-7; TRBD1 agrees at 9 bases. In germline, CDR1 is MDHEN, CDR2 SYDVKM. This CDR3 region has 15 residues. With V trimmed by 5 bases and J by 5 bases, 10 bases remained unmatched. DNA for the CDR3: TGTGCCAGCAGTCTTACGGGACAGGGTTTCCACGAGCAGTACTTC. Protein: CASSLTGQGFHEQYF. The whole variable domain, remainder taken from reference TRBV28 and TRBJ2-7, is DVKVTQSSRYLVKRTGEKVFLECVQDMDHENMFWYRQDPGLGLRLIYFSYDVKMKEKGDIPEGYSVSREKKERFSLILESASTNQTSMYLCASSLTGQGFHEQYFGPGTRLTVT.

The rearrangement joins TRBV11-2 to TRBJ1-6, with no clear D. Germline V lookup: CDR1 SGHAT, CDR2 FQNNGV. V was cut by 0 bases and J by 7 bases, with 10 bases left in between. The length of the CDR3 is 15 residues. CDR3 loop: CASSLEPAQNSPLHF. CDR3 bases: TGTGCCAGCAGCTTAGAACCAGCCCAGAATTCACCCCTCCACTTT.

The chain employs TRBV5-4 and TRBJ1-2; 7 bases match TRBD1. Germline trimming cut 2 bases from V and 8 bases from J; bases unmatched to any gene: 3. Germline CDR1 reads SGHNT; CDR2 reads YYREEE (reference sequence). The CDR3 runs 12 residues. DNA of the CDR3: TGTGCCAGCAGCTTTACAGGGGTCGGCTACACCTTC. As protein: CASSFTGVGYTF.

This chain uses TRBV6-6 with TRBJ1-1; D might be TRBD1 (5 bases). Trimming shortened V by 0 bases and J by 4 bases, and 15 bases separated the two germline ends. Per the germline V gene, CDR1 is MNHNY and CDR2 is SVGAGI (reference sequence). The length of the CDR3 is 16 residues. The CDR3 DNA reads TGTGCCAGCAGTTACTCGTTAGTCGGTACAGGCACTGAAGCTTTCTTT. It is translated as CASSYSLVGTGTEAFF.